This T cell receptor beta chain is drawn from a study of tumor and adjacent non-tumor tissue in lung cancer. Across the whole study: Samples averaged roughly 4.2 million productive TCRbeta reads each.

This clonotype was recorded only once. What it binds is unknown. The junction differs from germline at one of its ends, possibly a read error. Three rounds of nested PCR, following a modified ARM-PCR protocol, produced the TCRbeta library. TCRdb reprocessed the multiplex PCR reads via MiXCR and lists one record per CDR3 protein. The repertoire consists of over 100,000 distinct CDR3 sequences, with under 65% occurring once and the leading ten covering about 20%. Study observations and caveats: Normal lung showed higher cumulative top 100 clone frequency than tumor. Compared with tumor, normal lung showed significantly lower TCR diversity.

The template was RNA from unsorted bulk tissue. More than 3 cm separated this lung sample from the edge of the tumor. Between August and November 2014, newly diagnosed, chemotherapy-naive lung cancer patients underwent thoracic surgery in China. This CDR3 has 14 residues. The germline gives CDR1 MNHNS, CDR2 SASEGT. This chain links TRBV6-1 with TRBJ1-2; a weak D match, TRBD1 (5 bases). The receptor was derived from a man between 60 and 75 years old with non-small cell lung cancer. The specimen sequenced was distant non-tumor lung tissue. CDR3 in DNA: TGCGCCAGCAGTAATTCGGGACTGCTCTATGGCTACACCTTC. It codes for CASSNSGLLYGYTF.